This TCR beta chain is from a study of blood T cell repertoires in COVID-19. Seattle's enrolled individuals joined amid active infection and were then monitored longitudinally. Per the original data handling: Scientists estimated how many nucleated cells there were by amplifying reference gene primers. Assay: immunoSEQ multiplex PCR; the TCRdb copy retains only in-frame clones and omits some. The DNA was the basis for D and trimming; V, J and clone size are from that table. The sample gives about 150,000 clones, 70% to 80% of which show up once; approximately 5.2% is in the top ten. The CDR3 has 13 residues. Germline lookup yields CDR1 SGHDT and CDR2 YYEEEE. V lost 0 bases and J lost 8, with 10 bases in between.

Sequences were obtained from peripheral blood. The chain couples TRBV5-6 to TRBJ2-3; D possibly corresponds to TRBD2 (5 bases). The source is a woman between 65 and 79 years old with COVID-19, enrolled during active disease. This chain's CDR3 is CASSLGGGSTQYF. CDR3 DNA sequence: TGTGCCAGCAGCTTGGGCGGCGGGTCTACGCAGTATTTT. Combining the CDR3 with reference TRBV5-6 and TRBJ2-3 gives the whole variable domain DAGVTQSPTHLIKTRGQQVTLRCSPKSGHDTVSWYQQALGQGPQFIFQYYEEEERQRGNFPDRFSGHQFPNYSSELNVNALLLGDSALYLCASSLGGGSTQYFGPGTRLTVL.